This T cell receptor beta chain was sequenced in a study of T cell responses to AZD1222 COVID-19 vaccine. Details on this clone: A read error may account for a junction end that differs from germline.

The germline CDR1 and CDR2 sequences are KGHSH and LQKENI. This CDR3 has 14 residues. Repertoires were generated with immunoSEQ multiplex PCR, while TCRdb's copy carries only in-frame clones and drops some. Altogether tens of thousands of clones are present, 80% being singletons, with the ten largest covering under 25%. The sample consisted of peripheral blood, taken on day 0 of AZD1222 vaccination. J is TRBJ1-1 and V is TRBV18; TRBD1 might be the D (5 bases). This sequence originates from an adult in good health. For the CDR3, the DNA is TGTGCCAGCAAAACCGGGGCCTCAAACATTGAAGCTTTCTTT. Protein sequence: CASKTGASNIEAFF. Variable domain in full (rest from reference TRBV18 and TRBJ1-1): NAGVMQNPRHLVRRRGQEARLRCSPMKGHSHVYWYRQLPEEGLKFMVYLQKENIIDESGMPKERFSAEFPKEGPSILRIQQVVRGDSAAYFCASKTGASNIEAFFGQGTRLTVV.